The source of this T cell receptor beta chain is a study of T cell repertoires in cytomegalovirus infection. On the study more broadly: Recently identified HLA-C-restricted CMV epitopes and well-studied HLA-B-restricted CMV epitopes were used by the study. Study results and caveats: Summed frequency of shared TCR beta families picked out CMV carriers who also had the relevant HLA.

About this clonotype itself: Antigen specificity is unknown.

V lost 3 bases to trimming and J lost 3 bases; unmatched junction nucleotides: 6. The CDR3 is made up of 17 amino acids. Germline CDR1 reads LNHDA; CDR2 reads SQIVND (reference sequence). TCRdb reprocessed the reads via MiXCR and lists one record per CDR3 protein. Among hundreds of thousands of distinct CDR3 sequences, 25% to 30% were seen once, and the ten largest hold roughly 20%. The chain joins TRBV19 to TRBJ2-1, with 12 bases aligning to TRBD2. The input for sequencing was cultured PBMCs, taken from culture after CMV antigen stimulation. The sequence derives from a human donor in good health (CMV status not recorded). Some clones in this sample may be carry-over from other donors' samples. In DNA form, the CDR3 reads TGTGCCAGTAGTATGTCTGGACTAGCGGGACTCTACAATGAGCAGTTCTTC. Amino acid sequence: CASSMSGLAGLYNEQFF.